These T cell receptor beta chains were read from a single sample in a study of cytomegalovirus exposure and HLA in healthy donors. The repertoire was sequenced with immunoSEQ multiplex PCR; TCRdb's copy has only in-frame clones and lacks some. The listing contains about 130,000 clones. Sequencing was carried out using PBMCs. The source is a man aged 18 to 29 in good health and CMV-seronegative. The CDR3 runs from the conserved cysteine through the conserved F or W. D genes are given only for firm matches.

j_call v_call d_call cdr3_aa cdr3_nt
TRBJ1-1 TRBV18 NA CASSPTGNTEAFF TGTGCCAGCTCACCCACAGGGAACACTGAAGCTTTCTTT
TRBJ1-2 TRBV28 TRBD1 CASSEAGTGVLRGHGYTF TGTGCCAGCAGCGAAGCCGGGACAGGGGTTCTTCGCGGGCATGGCTACACCTTC
TRBJ2-2 TRBV5-1 NA CASSGGTGGMTGELFF TGCGCCAGCAGCGGGGGGACTGGAGGTATGACCGGGGAGCTGTTTTTT
TRBJ2-5 TRBV6-1 NA CASIRGSQETQYF TGTGCCAGCATTAGGGGCAGCCAAGAGACCCAGTACTTC
TRBJ2-7 TRBV28 NA CASSLIQANYEQYF TGTGCCAGCAGTTTAATACAGGCGAACTACGAGCAGTACTTC
TRBJ1-1 TRBV9 TRBD1 CASSTFRQGDYEAFF TGTGCCAGCAGCACATTTCGACAGGGGGACTATGAAGCTTTCTTT
TRBJ2-2 TRBV15 NA CATSRDRIRHLNTGELFF TGTGCCACCAGCAGAGATCGGATTAGACATTTGAACACCGGGGAGCTGTTTTTT
TRBJ1-5 TRBV6-5 TRBD1 CASRAGTGVNQPQHF TGTGCCAGCAGAGCCGGGACAGGGGTCAATCAGCCCCAGCATTTT
TRBJ2-5 TRBV15 TRBD2 CATSRVAGGPETQYF TGTGCCACCAGCAGAGTGGCGGGGGGGCCAGAGACCCAGTACTTC
TRBJ1-5 TRBV15 TRBD1 CATSRPDRGGHQPQHF TGTGCCACCAGCAGACCCGACAGGGGCGGTCACCAGCCCCAGCATTTT
TRBJ2-7 TRBV5-1 NA CASRWGDEQYF TGCGCCAGCCGATGGGGGGACGAGCAGTACTTC
TRBJ1-2 TRBV27 NA CASSPPPFQGVGYTF TGTGCCAGCAGTCCACCCCCCTTCCAGGGCGTTGGCTACACCTTC
TRBJ1-1 TRBV6-9 TRBD1 CAIPTGVATEAFF TGTGCCATACCCACAGGGGTGGCAACTGAAGCTTTCTTT
TRBJ1-3 TRBV4-2 NA CASRYSGNTIYF TGTGCCAGCAGATACTCTGGAAACACCATATATTTT
TRBJ2-1 TRBV18 TRBD1 CASSPRTGGSYNEQFF TGTGCCAGCTCACCACGGACAGGGGGCTCCTACAATGAGCAGTTCTTC
TRBJ2-5 TRBV7-9 NA CASSLAGYQETQYF TGTGCCAGCAGCTTAGCCGGGTACCAAGAGACCCAGTACTTC
TRBJ2-7 TRBV19 TRBD2 CASSGGRDPDGRQYF TGTGCCAGTAGTGGGGGGAGGGACCCCGACGGACGGCAGTACTTC
TRBJ2-7 TRBV7-6 TRBD2 CASSLRTSGSDYEQYF TGTGCCAGCAGCTTGCGGACTAGCGGGTCCGACTACGAGCAGTACTTC
TRBJ1-1 TRBV18 NA CASSPALNTEAFF TGTGCCAGCTCACCGGCCCTGAACACTGAAGCTTTCTTT
TRBJ1-6 TRBV7-7 TRBD1 CASSLDRGPGNSPLHF TGTGCCAGCAGCTTAGACAGGGGACCGGGTAATTCACCCCTCCACTTT
TRBJ2-5 TRBV7-9 TRBD2 CASSSRTSGRGEKETQYF TGTGCCAGCAGCTCCCGGACTAGCGGGAGGGGTGAAAAAGAGACCCAGTACTTC
TRBJ1-2 TRBV6-5 NA CASSYSNARRDYGYTF TGTGCCAGCAGTTACTCGAATGCCAGACGGGACTATGGCTACACCTTC
TRBJ1-2 TRBV2 NA CASSDGGGPSGYTF TGTGCCAGCAGTGATGGGGGGGGACCTTCGGGCTACACCTTC
TRBJ2-5 TRBV4-2 NA CASSQEKNGETQYF TGTGCCAGCAGCCAAGAGAAGAACGGTGAGACCCAGTACTTC
TRBJ1-6 TRBV5-5 NA CASSLERHLTPLHF TGTGCCAGCAGCTTGGAAAGACACCTGACACCCCTCCACTTT
TRBJ2-7 TRBV6-5 NA CASSYSGDFPYEQYF TGTGCCAGCAGTTACTCGGGGGACTTCCCCTACGAGCAGTACTTC
TRBJ2-3 TRBV2 NA CASSEAWPSTDTQYF TGTGCCAGCAGTGAAGCCTGGCCGAGCACAGATACGCAGTATTTT
TRBJ2-1 TRBV19 NA CASSIDSPSYNEQFF TGTGCCAGTAGTATAGACTCCCCCTCCTACAATGAGCAGTTCTTC
TRBJ1-1 TRBV27 NA CASSWTGKTEAFF TGTGCCAGCAGTTGGACCGGGAAGACTGAAGCTTTCTTT
TRBJ2-5 TRBV5-1 TRBD1 CASRVTGTVNQETQYF TGCGCCAGCAGGGTCACCGGGACAGTAAACCAAGAGACCCAGTACTTC
TRBJ2-1 TRBV25-1 TRBD1 CASRPAGGKASYNEQFF TGTGCCAGCAGGCCAGCAGGGGGAAAAGCATCCTACAATGAGCAGTTCTTC
TRBJ2-3 TRBV10-3 TRBD2 CAISALAGLTDTQYF TGTGCCATCAGTGCTCTAGCGGGACTCACAGATACGCAGTATTTT
TRBJ1-1 TRBV5-1 NA CASSKGDLPTEAFF TGCGCCAGCAGTAAGGGGGATCTCCCCACTGAAGCTTTCTTT
TRBJ2-5 TRBV30 NA CAWSALAVPGETQYF TGTGCCTGGAGTGCCCTCGCGGTCCCGGGAGAGACCCAGTACTTC
TRBJ2-2 TRBV6-1 TRBD1 CASSEINHNRDRVIAAVLFF TGTGCCAGCAGTGAAATAAATCACAACCGGGACAGGGTTATCGCTGCGGTGCTGTTTTTT
TRBJ1-1 TRBV7-8 TRBD1 CASSDRTGLAFF TGTGCCAGCAGCGATCGGACAGGGCTCGCTTTCTTT
TRBJ2-1 TRBV2 TRBD2 CASTAGSSGMNEQFF TGTGCCAGCACGGCCGGTTCTAGCGGGATGAATGAGCAGTTCTTC
TRBJ1-1 TRBV7-9 NA CASSSGGTAAFF TGTGCCAGCAGCTCTGGGGGCACGGCGGCTTTCTTT
TRBJ1-5 TRBV6-1 TRBD1 CASSRQGSNQPQHF TGTGCCAGCAGCCGACAGGGTAGCAATCAGCCCCAGCATTTT
TRBJ1-1 TRBV7-2 NA CASRSGILAFF TGTGCCAGCAGGTCGGGAATCCTGGCTTTCTTT
TRBJ1-2 TRBV18 TRBD1 CASSPVTGQGGGYTF TGTGCCAGCTCACCCGTTACTGGACAGGGAGGCGGCTACACCTTC
TRBJ1-5 TRBV6-1 NA CASSERGSANQPQHF TGTGCCAGCAGTGAACGTGGCAGCGCCAATCAGCCCCAGCATTTT
TRBJ2-3 TRBV9 TRBD2 CASSPWASGGVADTQYF TGTGCCAGCAGCCCATGGGCTAGCGGGGGGGTGGCAGATACGCAGTATTTT
TRBJ2-7 TRBV6-5 NA CASSYEQLETYEQYF TGTGCCAGCAGTTACGAACAACTAGAAACCTACGAGCAGTACTTC
TRBJ1-1 TRBV10-3 NA CAISPKTTEAFF TGTGCCATCAGCCCGAAGACTACTGAAGCTTTCTTT
TRBJ1-1 TRBV19 TRBD1 CASILQGAWTEAFF TGTGCCAGTATTCTACAGGGGGCATGGACTGAAGCTTTCTTT
TRBJ2-1 TRBV5-4 TRBD1 CASSLGTGNYNEQFF TGTGCCAGCAGCTTGGGGACAGGTAACTACAATGAGCAGTTCTTC
TRBJ2-3 TRBV30 TRBD2 CAFGTSGFQSTDTQYF TGTGCCTTCGGGACTAGCGGTTTCCAGAGTACAGATACGCAGTATTTT
TRBJ2-1 TRBV9 TRBD2 CASSQETPGLAGNSYNEQFF TGTGCCAGCAGCCAGGAAACCCCCGGACTAGCGGGTAACTCCTACAATGAGCAGTTCTTC
TRBJ2-7 TRBV5-1 NA CASSLAEGAEQYF TGCGCCAGCAGCTTGGCCGAAGGGGCTGAGCAGTACTTC
TRBJ2-4 TRBV9 TRBD2 CASSGTGTSGGNVKNIQYF TGTGCCAGCAGCGGTACCGGGACTAGCGGGGGAAACGTCAAAAACATTCAGTACTTC
TRBJ2-7 TRBV9 TRBD1 CASSRQAGQGHEQYF TGTGCCAGCAGCCGACAAGCAGGACAGGGCCACGAGCAGTACTTC
TRBJ2-7 TRBV28 TRBD1 CASSLGDRGLLNYEQYF TGTGCCAGCAGTTTGGGGGACAGGGGGCTACTTAACTACGAGCAGTACTTC
TRBJ2-1 TRBV5-1 TRBD2 CASSLTRSGAYNEQFF TGCGCCAGCAGCCTGACGAGAAGCGGGGCCTACAATGAGCAGTTCTTC
TRBJ1-5 TRBV19 NA CASRKGGISNQPQHF TGTGCCAGTAGAAAGGGAGGGATTAGCAATCAGCCCCAGCATTTT
TRBJ1-1 TRBV9 TRBD1 CASSVVPGQGVNTEAFF TGTGCCAGCAGCGTAGTCCCGGGACAGGGGGTGAACACTGAAGCTTTCTTT
TRBJ1-1 TRBV30 TRBD1 CAWRVGTGQNTEAFF TGTGCCTGGAGGGTAGGGACAGGCCAAAACACTGAAGCTTTCTTT
TRBJ1-1 TRBV19 TRBD1 CASSIGSWTGANTEAFF TGTGCCAGTAGTATAGGTTCCTGGACAGGGGCGAACACTGAAGCTTTCTTT
TRBJ1-4 TRBV2 NA CASSGRGTRPANEKLFF TGTGCCAGCAGCGGACGGGGGACTCGCCCAGCGAATGAAAAACTGTTTTTT
TRBJ1-2 TRBV29-1 NA CSADQGLTYGYTF TGCAGCGCTGACCAGGGGCTTACCTATGGCTACACCTTC